This is a list of T cell receptor beta chains from one sample in a study of blood T cells in healthy people across ages. TCRdb passed the 5' RACE reads through MiXCR, listing each CDR3 protein once. Of 980,000 or so distinct CDR3 sequences listed, 45% to 50% are singletons. Sequencing used blood. These receptor sequences come from a man aged 25 to 40 in good health. CDR3s include the opening cysteine and the closing phenylalanine or tryptophan. A D gene is named only where the DNA matches it firmly. The size field is filled for only some rows; it gives once, few, many or a size class.

CDR3 length: 13
V gene: TRBV20-1
clone size: few
J gene: TRBJ2-5
D gene: .
CDR3 protein: CSARVWGQETQYF
CDR3 DNA: TGCAGTGCTAGAGTCTGGGGCCAAGAGACCCAGTACTTC

CDR3 length: 17
V gene: TRBV5-1
clone size: .
J gene: TRBJ1-2
D gene: TRBD1
CDR3 protein: CASSSIPGDRVIYGYTF
CDR3 DNA: TGCGCCAGCAGCTCTATACCCGGGGACAGGGTTATCTATGGCTACACCTTC

CDR3 length: 16
V gene: TRBV4-2
clone size: .
J gene: TRBJ2-2
D gene: .
CDR3 protein: CASSLRRAQGTGELFF
CDR3 DNA: TGTGCCAGCAGCCTTCGGAGGGCGCAAGGCACCGGGGAGCTGTTTTTT

CDR3 length: 16
V gene: TRBV2
clone size: .
J gene: TRBJ1-6
D gene: TRBD1
CDR3 protein: CASSERGTGLNSPLHF
CDR3 DNA: TGTGCCAGCAGTGAACGGGGGACAGGGCTAAATTCACCCCTCCACTTT

CDR3 length: 16
V gene: TRBV4-2
clone size: few
J gene: TRBJ2-5
D gene: .
CDR3 protein: CASSQDPSRGTETQYF
CDR3 DNA: TGTGCCAGCAGCCAAGACCCTAGCCGGGGTACAGAGACCCAGTACTTC

CDR3 length: 15
V gene: TRBV20-1
clone size: .
J gene: TRBJ2-5
D gene: TRBD1
CDR3 protein: CSALTGGSSRETQYF
CDR3 DNA: TGCAGTGCCCTTACAGGGGGTTCGTCAAGAGAGACCCAGTACTTC

CDR3 length: 14
V gene: TRBV27
clone size: .
J gene: TRBJ2-2
D gene: .
CDR3 protein: CASTRDFFTGELFF
CDR3 DNA: TGTGCCAGCACCCGGGACTTTTTCACCGGGGAGCTGTTTTTT

CDR3 length: 14
V gene: TRBV7-3
clone size: .
J gene: TRBJ1-1
D gene: .
CDR3 protein: CASSSKSMNTEAFF
CDR3 DNA: TGTGCCAGCAGCTCTAAATCCATGAACACTGAAGCTTTCTTT

CDR3 length: 13
V gene: TRBV29-1
clone size: .
J gene: TRBJ2-7
D gene: .
CDR3 protein: CSVENAYSYEQYF
CDR3 DNA: TGCAGCGTTGAGAATGCATACTCCTACGAGCAGTACTTC

CDR3 length: 16
V gene: TRBV5-1
clone size: .
J gene: TRBJ1-2
D gene: TRBD1
CDR3 protein: CASSSNDRQGNYGYTF
CDR3 DNA: TGCGCCAGCAGCTCCAACGATAGACAGGGAAACTATGGCTACACCTTC

CDR3 length: 13
V gene: TRBV24-1
clone size: .
J gene: TRBJ1-5
D gene: TRBD1
CDR3 protein: CATSLQGNQPQHF
CDR3 DNA: TGTGCCACCAGCCTACAGGGGAATCAGCCCCAGCATTTT

CDR3 length: 16
V gene: TRBV10-3
clone size: many
J gene: TRBJ2-5
D gene: TRBD2
CDR3 protein: CAISMTSGALQETQYF
CDR3 DNA: TGTGCCATCAGTATGACTAGCGGGGCCCTTCAAGAGACCCAGTACTTC

CDR3 length: 17
V gene: TRBV12-3/TRBV12-4
clone size: .
J gene: TRBJ1-5
D gene: .
CDR3 protein: CASSPAEGIYSNQPQHF
CDR3 DNA: TGTGCCAGCAGCCCCGCGGAGGGGATTTATAGCAATCAGCCCCAGCATTTT

CDR3 length: 16
V gene: TRBV2
clone size: few
J gene: TRBJ2-5
D gene: TRBD1
CDR3 protein: CASSDVPGQVWETQYF
CDR3 DNA: TGTGCCAGCAGTGACGTCCCGGGACAGGTTTGGGAGACCCAGTACTTC

CDR3 length: 10
V gene: TRBV2
clone size: few
J gene: TRBJ2-5
D gene: .
CDR3 protein: CASRRATQYF
CDR3 DNA: TGTGCCAGCAGACGGGCGACCCAGTACTTC

CDR3 length: 13
V gene: TRBV6-5
clone size: .
J gene: TRBJ1-1
D gene: .
CDR3 protein: CASSYASHTEAFF
CDR3 DNA: TGTGCCAGCAGTTACGCGTCACACACTGAAGCTTTCTTT

CDR3 length: 19
V gene: TRBV6-5
clone size: .
J gene: TRBJ1-5
D gene: TRBD1
CDR3 protein: CASSYSSPGGPNSNQPQHF
CDR3 DNA: TGTGCCAGCAGTTACTCGAGCCCAGGGGGGCCGAATAGCAATCAGCCCCAGCATTTT

CDR3 length: 16
V gene: TRBV20-1
clone size: .
J gene: TRBJ2-4
D gene: TRBD2
CDR3 protein: CSASGTTKVAKNIQYF
CDR3 DNA: TGCAGTGCTAGCGGGACTACCAAAGTTGCCAAAAACATTCAGTACTTC

CDR3 length: 15
V gene: TRBV9
clone size: .
J gene: TRBJ1-5
D gene: .
CDR3 protein: CASSADLGRDQPQHF
CDR3 DNA: TGTGCCAGCAGCGCGGACCTTGGCCGGGATCAGCCCCAGCATTTT

CDR3 length: 13
V gene: TRBV6-1
clone size: once
J gene: TRBJ1-1
D gene: .
CDR3 protein: CASSEVPSTETFF
CDR3 DNA: TGTGCCAGCAGTGAAGTTCCGAGCACTGAAACTTTCTTT

CDR3 length: 12
V gene: TRBV24-1
clone size: .
J gene: TRBJ2-3
D gene: TRBD2
CDR3 protein: CATSSTSETQYF
CDR3 DNA: TGTGCCACCAGTTCTACTAGCGAGACGCAGTATTTT

CDR3 length: 13
V gene: TRBV27
clone size: .
J gene: TRBJ1-6
D gene: .
CDR3 protein: CASCRSYNSPLHF
CDR3 DNA: TGTGCCAGCTGTCGCTCCTATAATTCACCCCTCCACTTT

CDR3 length: 14
V gene: TRBV5-5
clone size: few
J gene: TRBJ1-2
D gene: .
CDR3 protein: CASSLGRENYGYTF
CDR3 DNA: TGTGCCAGCAGCTTGGGCAGGGAGAACTATGGCTACACCTTC

CDR3 length: 17
V gene: TRBV4-1
clone size: few
J gene: TRBJ1-4
D gene: .
CDR3 protein: CASSQESSLSTNEKLFF
CDR3 DNA: TGCGCCAGCAGCCAAGAGAGCAGCTTATCAACTAATGAAAAACTGTTTTTT

CDR3 length: 13
V gene: TRBV12-3/TRBV12-4
clone size: .
J gene: TRBJ1-2
D gene: TRBD1
CDR3 protein: CADPPTGGYGYTF
CDR3 DNA: TGTGCCGACCCACCTACAGGGGGATACGGCTACACCTTC

CDR3 length: 14
V gene: TRBV29-1
clone size: few
J gene: TRBJ2-7
D gene: .
CDR3 protein: CSVEDPGEGYEQYF
CDR3 DNA: TGCAGCGTTGAAGATCCGGGCGAGGGCTACGAGCAGTACTTC

CDR3 length: 15
V gene: TRBV20-1
clone size: .
J gene: TRBJ2-5
D gene: TRBD2
CDR3 protein: CSAKDASGDQETQYF
CDR3 DNA: TGCAGTGCTAAGGACGCTAGCGGGGACCAAGAGACCCAGTACTTC

CDR3 length: 13
V gene: TRBV12-3/TRBV12-4
clone size: few
J gene: TRBJ2-7
D gene: .
CDR3 protein: CASSVSQEYEQYF
CDR3 DNA: TGTGCCAGCAGTGTAAGTCAGGAGTACGAGCAGTACTTC

CDR3 length: 12
V gene: TRBV5-1
clone size: .
J gene: TRBJ2-5
D gene: .
CDR3 protein: CASSEPQETQYF
CDR3 DNA: TGCGCCAGCAGCGAGCCCCAGGAGACCCAGTACTTC

CDR3 length: 14
V gene: TRBV7-2
clone size: .
J gene: TRBJ1-5
D gene: .
CDR3 protein: CASSTSTSNQPQHF
CDR3 DNA: TGTGCCAGCAGTACAAGCACTAGCAATCAGCCCCAGCATTTT

CDR3 length: 16
V gene: TRBV4-2
clone size: .
J gene: TRBJ2-7
D gene: .
CDR3 protein: CASSQAGQGSSYEQYF
CDR3 DNA: TGTGCCAGCAGCCAAGCCGGGCAGGGCAGTTCCTACGAGCAGTACTTC

CDR3 length: 12
V gene: TRBV13
clone size: .
J gene: TRBJ1-6
D gene: .
CDR3 protein: CASSSENSPLHF
CDR3 DNA: TGTGCCAGCAGTTCAGAGAATTCACCCCTCCACTTT

CDR3 length: 14
V gene: TRBV18
clone size: .
J gene: TRBJ2-7
D gene: TRBD2
CDR3 protein: CASSPAGGDDEQYF
CDR3 DNA: TGTGCCAGCTCACCAGCGGGGGGTGACGACGAGCAGTACTTC